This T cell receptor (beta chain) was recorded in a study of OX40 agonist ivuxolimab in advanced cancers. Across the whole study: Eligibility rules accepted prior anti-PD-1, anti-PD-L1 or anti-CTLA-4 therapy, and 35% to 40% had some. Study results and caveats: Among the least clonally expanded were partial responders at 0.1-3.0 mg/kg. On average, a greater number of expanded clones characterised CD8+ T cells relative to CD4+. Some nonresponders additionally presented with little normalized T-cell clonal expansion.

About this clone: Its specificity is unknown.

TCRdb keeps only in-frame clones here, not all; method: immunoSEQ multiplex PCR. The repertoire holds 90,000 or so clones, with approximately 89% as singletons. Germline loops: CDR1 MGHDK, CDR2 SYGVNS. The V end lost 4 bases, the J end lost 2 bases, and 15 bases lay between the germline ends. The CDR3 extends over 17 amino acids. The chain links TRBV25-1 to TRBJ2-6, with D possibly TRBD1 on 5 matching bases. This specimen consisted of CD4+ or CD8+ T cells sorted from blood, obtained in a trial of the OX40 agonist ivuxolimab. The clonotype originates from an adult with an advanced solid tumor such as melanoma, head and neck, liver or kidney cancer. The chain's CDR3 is CASSGVGARAGANVLTF. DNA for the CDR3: TGTGCCAGCAGTGGTGTAGGGGCTCGCGCTGGGGCCAACGTCCTGACTTTC.